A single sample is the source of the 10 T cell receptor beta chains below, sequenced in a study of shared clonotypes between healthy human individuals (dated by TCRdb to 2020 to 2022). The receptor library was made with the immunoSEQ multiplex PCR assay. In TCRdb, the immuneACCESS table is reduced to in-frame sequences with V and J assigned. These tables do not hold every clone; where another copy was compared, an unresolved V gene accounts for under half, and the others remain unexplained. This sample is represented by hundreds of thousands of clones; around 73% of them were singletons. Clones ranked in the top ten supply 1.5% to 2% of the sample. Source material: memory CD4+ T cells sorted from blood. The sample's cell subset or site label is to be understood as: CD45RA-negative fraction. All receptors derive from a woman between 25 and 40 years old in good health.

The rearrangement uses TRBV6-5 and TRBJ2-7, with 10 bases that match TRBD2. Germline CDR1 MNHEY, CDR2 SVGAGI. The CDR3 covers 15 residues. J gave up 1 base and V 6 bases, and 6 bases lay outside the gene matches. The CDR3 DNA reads TGTGCCAGCAGATCTGTACTAGCGGGGTCCTACGAGCAGTACTTC. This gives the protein CASRSVLAGSYEQYF.

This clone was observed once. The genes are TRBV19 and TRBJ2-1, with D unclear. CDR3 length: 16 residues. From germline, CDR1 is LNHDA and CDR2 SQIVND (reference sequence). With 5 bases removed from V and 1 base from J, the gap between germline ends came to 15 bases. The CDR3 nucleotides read TGTGCCAGTAGTCCCTTCGCCCTACTTTCCTACAATGAGCAGTTCTTC. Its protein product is CASSPFALLSYNEQFF.

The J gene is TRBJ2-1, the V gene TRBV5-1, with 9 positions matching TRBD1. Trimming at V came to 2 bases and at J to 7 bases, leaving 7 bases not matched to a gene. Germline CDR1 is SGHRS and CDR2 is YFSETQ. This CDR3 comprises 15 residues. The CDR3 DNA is TGCGCCAGCAGCTTACAGGGGGCGCATGAAAATGAGCAGTTCTTC. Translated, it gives CASSLQGAHENEQFF.

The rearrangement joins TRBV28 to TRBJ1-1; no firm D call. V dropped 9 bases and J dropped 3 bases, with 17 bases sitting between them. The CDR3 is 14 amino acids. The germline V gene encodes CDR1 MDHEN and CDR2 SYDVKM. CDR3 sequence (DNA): TGTGCCAGTTATCAGACGAGGTCCGACACTGAAGCTTTCTTT. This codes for CASYQTRSDTEAFF.

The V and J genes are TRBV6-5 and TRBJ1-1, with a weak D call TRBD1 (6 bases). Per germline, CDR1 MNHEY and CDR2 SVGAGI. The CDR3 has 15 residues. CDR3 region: CVDSRVQAHGTEAFF. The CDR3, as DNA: TGTGTGGACAGTCGGGTTCAGGCCCATGGTACTGAAGCTTTCTTT.

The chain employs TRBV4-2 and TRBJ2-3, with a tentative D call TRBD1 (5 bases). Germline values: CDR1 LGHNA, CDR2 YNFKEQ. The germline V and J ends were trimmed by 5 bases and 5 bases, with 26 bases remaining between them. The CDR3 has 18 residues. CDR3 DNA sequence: TGTGCCAGCAGCTATACACATCGGTTTCAGGGTAATCGAGATACGCAGTATTTT. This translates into CASSYTHRFQGNRDTQYF.

CDR3 in amino acids: CASSLLVGRESHTQYF. CDR3 DNA: TGTGCCAGCAGTTTACTTGTTGGCCGGGAGTCCCATACGCAGTATTTT. The chain has TRBV28 and TRBJ2-3; D is possibly TRBD2 (6 bases). Trimming removed 2 bases at V and 7 bases at J, with 19 bases between. Per germline, CDR1 MDHEN and CDR2 SYDVKM. This CDR3 has 16 amino acids.

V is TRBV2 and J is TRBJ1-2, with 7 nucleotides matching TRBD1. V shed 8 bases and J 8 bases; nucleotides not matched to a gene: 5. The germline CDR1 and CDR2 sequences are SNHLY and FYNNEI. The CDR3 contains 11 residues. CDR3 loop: CASRQGYGYTF. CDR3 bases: TGTGCCAGCCGACAGGGTTACGGCTACACCTTC.

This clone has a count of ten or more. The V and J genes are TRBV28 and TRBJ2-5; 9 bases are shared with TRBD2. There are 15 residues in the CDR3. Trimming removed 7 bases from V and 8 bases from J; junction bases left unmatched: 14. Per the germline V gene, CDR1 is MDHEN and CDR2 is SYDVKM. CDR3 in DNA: TGTGCCAGCAATGGCCGGACTAGCGTCCCGGGAACCCAGTACTTC. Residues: CASNGRTSVPGTQYF.

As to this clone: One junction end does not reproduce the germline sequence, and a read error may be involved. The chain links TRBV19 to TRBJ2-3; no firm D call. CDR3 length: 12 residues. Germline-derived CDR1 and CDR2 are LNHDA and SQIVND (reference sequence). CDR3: CASSLDTDTQYF. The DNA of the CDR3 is TGTGCCAGTAGTTTAGATACAGATACGCAGTATTTT.